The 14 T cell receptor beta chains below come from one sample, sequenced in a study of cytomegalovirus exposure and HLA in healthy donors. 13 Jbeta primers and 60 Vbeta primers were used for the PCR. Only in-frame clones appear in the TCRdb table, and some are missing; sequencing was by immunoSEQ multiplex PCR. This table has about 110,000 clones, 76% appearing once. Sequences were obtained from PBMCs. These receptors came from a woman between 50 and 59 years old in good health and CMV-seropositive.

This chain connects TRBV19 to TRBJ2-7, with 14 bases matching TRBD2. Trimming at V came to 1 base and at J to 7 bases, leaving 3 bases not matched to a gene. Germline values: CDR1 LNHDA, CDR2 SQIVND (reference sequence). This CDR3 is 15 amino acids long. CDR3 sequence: CASSIAGTSGSEQYF. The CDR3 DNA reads TGTGCCAGTAGTATAGCCGGGACTAGCGGGAGTGAGCAGTACTTC.

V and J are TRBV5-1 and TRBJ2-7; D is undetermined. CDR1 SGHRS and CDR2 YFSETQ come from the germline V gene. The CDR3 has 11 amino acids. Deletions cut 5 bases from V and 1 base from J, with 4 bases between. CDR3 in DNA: TGCGCCAGCAGTCCATCCTACGAGCAGTACTTC. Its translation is CASSPSYEQYF.

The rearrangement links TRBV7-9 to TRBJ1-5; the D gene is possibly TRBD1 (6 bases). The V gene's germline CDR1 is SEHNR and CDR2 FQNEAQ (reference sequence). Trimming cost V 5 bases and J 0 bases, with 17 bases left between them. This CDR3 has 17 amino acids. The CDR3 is CASSGPRTVDSNQPQHF. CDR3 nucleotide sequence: TGTGCCAGCAGCGGACCCCGGACAGTGGATAGCAATCAGCCCCAGCATTTT.

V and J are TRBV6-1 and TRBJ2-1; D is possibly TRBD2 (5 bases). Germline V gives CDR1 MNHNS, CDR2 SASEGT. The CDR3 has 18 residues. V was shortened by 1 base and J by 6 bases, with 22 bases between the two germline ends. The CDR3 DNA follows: TGTGCCAGCAGTGAAGGGATGGGAACTAGGCCCCTCCTCAATGAGCAGTTCTTC. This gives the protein CASSEGMGTRPLLNEQFF.

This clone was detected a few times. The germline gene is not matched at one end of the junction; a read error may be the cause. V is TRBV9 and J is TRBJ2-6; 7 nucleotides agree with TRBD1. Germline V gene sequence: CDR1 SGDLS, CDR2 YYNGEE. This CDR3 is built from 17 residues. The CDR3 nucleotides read TGTGCCAGCAGCCCAGCAGTAGGGGGCCCTGGGGCCAACGGCCTGACTTTC. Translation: CASSPAVGGPGANGLTF.

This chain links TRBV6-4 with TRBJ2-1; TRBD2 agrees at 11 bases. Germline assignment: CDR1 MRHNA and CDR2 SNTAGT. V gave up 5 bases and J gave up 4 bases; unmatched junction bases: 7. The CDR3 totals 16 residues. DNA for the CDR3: TGTGCCAGCAGTCCCCTTAGCGGGGGGGCGTACAATGAGCAGTTCTTC. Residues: CASSPLSGGAYNEQFF.

The CDR3 protein is CASSVGRGQSPLHF. The DNA for the CDR3 is TGTGCCAGCAGCGTAGGCAGGGGGCAGTCACCCCTCCACTTT. The chain links TRBV9 to TRBJ1-6; 8 bases are a match to TRBD1. The CDR3 is made up of 14 amino acids. Trimming at V came to 0 bases and at J to 10 bases, leaving 3 bases not matched to a gene. The V gene's germline CDR1 is SGDLS and CDR2 YYNGEE.

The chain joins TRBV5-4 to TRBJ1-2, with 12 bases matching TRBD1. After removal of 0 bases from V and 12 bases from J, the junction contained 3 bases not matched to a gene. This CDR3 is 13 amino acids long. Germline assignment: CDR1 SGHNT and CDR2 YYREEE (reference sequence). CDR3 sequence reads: CASSLGGQGANTF. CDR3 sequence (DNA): TGTGCCAGCAGCTTGGGGGGACAGGGGGCGAACACCTTC.

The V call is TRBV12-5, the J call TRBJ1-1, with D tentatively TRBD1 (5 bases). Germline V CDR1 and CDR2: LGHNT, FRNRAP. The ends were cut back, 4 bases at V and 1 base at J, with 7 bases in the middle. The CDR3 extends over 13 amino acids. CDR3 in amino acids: CASGSGGNTEAFF. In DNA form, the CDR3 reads TGTGCTAGTGGTTCCGGGGGGAACACTGAAGCTTTCTTT.

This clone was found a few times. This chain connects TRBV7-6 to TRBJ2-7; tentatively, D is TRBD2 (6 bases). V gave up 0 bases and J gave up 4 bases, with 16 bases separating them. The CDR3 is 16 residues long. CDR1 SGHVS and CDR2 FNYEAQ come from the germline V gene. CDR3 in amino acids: CASSLAVGGTGYEQYF. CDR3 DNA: TGTGCCAGCAGCTTAGCGGTGGGGGGAACTGGGTACGAGCAGTACTTC.

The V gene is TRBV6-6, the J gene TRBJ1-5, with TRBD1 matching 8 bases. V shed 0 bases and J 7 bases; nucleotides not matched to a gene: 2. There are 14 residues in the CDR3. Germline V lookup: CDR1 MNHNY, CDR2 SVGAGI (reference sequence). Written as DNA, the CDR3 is TGTGCCAGCAGTTACTCTCAGGGGGCACAGCCCCAGCATTTT. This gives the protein CASSYSQGAQPQHF.

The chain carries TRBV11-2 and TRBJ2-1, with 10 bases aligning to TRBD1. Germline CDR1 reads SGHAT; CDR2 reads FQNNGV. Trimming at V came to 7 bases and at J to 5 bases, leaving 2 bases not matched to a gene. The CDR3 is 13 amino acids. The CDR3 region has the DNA TGTGCCAGCACCGGACAGGGGGACAATGAGCAGTTCTTC. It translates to CASTGQGDNEQFF.

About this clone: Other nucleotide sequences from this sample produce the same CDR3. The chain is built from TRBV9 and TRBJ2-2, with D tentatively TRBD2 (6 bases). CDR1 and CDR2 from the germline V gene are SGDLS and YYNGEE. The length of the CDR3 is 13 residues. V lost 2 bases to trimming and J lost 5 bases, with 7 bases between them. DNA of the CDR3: TGTGCCAGCAGCGTTGGGGGGACCGGGGAGCTGTTTTTT. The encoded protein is CASSVGGTGELFF.

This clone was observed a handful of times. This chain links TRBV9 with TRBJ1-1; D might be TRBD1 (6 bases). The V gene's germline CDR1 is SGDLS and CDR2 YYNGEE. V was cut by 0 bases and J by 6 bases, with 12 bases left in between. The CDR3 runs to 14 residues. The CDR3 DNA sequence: TGTGCCAGCAGCGTAGACAGGGCGGGCGCTGAAGCTTTCTTT. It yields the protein CASSVDRAGAEAFF.